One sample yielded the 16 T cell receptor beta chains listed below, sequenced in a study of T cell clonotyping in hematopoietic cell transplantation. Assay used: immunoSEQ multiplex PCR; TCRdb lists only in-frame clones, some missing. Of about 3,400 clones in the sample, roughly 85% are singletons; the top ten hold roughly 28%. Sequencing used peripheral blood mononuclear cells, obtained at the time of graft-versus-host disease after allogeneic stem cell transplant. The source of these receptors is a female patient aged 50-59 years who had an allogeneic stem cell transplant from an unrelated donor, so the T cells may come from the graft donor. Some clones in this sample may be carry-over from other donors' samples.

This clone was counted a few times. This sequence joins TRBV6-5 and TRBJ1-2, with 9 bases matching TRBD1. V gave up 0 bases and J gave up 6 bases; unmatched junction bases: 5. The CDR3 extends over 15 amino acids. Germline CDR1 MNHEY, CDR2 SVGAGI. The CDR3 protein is CASSYSGTGRNGYTF. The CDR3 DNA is TGTGCCAGCAGTTACTCGGGGACAGGGAGAAATGGCTACACCTTC.

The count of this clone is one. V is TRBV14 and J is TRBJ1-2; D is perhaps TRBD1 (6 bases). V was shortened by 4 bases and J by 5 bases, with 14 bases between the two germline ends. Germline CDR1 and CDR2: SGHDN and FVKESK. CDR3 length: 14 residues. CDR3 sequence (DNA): TGTGCCAGCAGCCTATCGGGGGGCCGTTATGGCTACACCTTC. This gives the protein CASSLSGGRYGYTF. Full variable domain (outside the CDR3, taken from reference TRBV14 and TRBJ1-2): EAGVTQFPSHSVIEKGQTVTLRCDPISGHDNLYWYRRVMGKEIKFLLHFVKESKQDESGMPNNRFLAERTGGTYSTLKVQPAELEDSGVYFCASSLSGGRYGYTFGSGTRLTVV.

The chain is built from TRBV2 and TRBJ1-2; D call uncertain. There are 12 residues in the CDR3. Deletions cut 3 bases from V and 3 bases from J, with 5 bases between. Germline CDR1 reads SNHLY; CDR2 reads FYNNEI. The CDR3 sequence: CASSEGYYGYTF. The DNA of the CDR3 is TGTGCCAGCAGTGAGGGGTACTATGGCTACACCTTC. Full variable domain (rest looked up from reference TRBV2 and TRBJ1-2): EPEVTQTPSHQVTQMGQEVILRCVPISNHLYFYWYRQILGQKVEFLVSFYNNEISEKSEIFDDQFSVERPDGSNFTLKIRSTKLEDSAMYFCASSEGYYGYTFGSGTRLTVV.

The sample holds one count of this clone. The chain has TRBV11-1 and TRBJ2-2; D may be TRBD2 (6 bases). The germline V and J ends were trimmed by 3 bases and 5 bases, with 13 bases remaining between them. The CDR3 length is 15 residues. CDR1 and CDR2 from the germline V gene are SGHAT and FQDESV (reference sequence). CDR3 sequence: CASSFGSPQTGELFF. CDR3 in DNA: TGTGCCAGCAGCTTCGGGAGCCCTCAAACCGGGGAGCTGTTTTTT. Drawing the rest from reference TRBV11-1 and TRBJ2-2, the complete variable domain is EAEVAQSPRYKITEKSQAVAFWCDPISGHATLYWYRQILGQGPELLVQFQDESVVDDSQLPKDRFSAERLKGVDSTLKIQPAELGDSAMYLCASSFGSPQTGELFFGEGSRLTVL.

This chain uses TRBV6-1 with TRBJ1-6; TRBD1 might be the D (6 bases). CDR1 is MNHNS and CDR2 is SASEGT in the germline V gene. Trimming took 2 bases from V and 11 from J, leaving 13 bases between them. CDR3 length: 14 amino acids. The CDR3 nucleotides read TGTGCCAGCAGTGAAAGTTTGGGGGGGCCACCCCTCCACTTT. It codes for CASSESLGGPPLHF.

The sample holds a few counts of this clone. CDR3 loop: CASRRLAGGGETQYF. In DNA, the CDR3 is TGTGCCAGCAGAAGACTAGCGGGGGGCGGGGAGACCCAGTACTTC. The chain combines TRBV6-5 with TRBJ2-5; 13 bases are a match to TRBD2. V gave up 6 bases and J gave up 5 bases; unmatched junction bases: 6. CDR3 length equals 15 residues. The germline V gene has CDR1 MNHEY and CDR2 SVGAGI.

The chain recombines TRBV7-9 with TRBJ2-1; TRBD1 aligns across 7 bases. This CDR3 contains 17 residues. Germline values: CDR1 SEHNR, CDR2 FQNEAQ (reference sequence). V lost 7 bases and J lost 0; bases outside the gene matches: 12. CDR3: CASTPERGQSSYNEQFF. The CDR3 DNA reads TGTGCCAGCACCCCAGAACGGGGACAGAGCTCCTACAATGAGCAGTTCTTC.

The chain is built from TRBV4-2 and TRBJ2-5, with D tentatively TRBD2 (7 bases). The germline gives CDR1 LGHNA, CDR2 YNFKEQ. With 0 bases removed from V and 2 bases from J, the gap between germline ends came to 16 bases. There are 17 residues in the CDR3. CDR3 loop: CASSQDPGGAGQETQYF. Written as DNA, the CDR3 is TGTGCCAGCAGCCAAGATCCTGGGGGGGCAGGGCAAGAGACCCAGTACTTC.

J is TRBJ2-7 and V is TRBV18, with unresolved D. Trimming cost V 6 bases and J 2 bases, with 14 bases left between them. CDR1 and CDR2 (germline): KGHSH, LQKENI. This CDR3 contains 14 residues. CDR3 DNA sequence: TGTGCCAGCTCCCGAGCGTTGGCCGCCTACGAGCAGTACTTC. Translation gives CASSRALAAYEQYF.

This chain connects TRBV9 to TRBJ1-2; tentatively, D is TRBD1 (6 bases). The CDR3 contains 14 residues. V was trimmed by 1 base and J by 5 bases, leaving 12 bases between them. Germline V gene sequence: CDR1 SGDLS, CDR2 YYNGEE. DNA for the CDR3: TGTGCCAGCAGCGTAAGGGGGAAAGGTTATGGCTACACCTTC. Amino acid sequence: CASSVRGKGYGYTF. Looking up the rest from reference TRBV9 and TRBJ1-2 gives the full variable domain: DSGVTQTPKHLITATGQRVTLRCSPRSGDLSVYWYQQSLDQGLQFLIQYYNGEERAKGNILERFSAQQFPDLHSELNLSSLELGDSALYFCASSVRGKGYGYTFGSGTRLTVV.

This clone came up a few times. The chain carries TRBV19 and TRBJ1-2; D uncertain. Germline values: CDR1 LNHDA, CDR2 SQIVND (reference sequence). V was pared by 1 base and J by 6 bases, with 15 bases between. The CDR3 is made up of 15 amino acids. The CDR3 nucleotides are TGTGCCAGTAGTATAGGCACGTGGGCGGCCCATGGCTACACCTTC. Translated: CASSIGTWAAHGYTF. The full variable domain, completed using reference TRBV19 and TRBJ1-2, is DGGITQSPKYLFRKEGQNVTLSCEQNLNHDAMYWYRQDPGQGLRLIYYSQIVNDFQKGDIAEGYSVSREKKESFPLTVTSAQKNPTAFYLCASSIGTWAAHGYTFGSGTRLTVV.

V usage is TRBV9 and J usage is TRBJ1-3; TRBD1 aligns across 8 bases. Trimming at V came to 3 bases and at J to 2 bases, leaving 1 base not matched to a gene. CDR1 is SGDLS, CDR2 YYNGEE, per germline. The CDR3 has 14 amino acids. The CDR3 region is CASSGTGTGNTIYF. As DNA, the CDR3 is TGTGCCAGCAGCGGGACAGGGACTGGAAACACCATATATTTT.

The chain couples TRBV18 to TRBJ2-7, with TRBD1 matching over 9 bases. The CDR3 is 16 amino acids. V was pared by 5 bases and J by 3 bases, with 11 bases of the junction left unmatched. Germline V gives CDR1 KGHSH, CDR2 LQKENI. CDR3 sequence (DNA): TGTGCCAGCTCATTAGGGCCCGGACAGGGGATCTACGAGCAGTACTTC. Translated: CASSLGPGQGIYEQYF.

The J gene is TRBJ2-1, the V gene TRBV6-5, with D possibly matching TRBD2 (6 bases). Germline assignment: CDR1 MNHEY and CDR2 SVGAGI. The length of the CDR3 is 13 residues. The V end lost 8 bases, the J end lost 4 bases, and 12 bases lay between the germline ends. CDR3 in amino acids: CASQEAGYNEQFF. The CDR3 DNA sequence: TGTGCCAGCCAAGAGGCGGGGTACAATGAGCAGTTCTTC.

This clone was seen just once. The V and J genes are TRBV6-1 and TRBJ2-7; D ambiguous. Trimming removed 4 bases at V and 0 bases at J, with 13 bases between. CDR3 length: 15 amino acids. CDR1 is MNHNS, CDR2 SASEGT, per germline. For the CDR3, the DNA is TGTGCCAGCAGTGGGCAGAAGGTGGGCTCCTACGAGCAGTACTTC. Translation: CASSGQKVGSYEQYF.

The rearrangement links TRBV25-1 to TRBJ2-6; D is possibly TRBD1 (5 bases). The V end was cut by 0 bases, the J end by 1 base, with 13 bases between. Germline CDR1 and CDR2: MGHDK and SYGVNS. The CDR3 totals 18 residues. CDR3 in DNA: TGTGCCAGCAGTGAATATACAGGTCCCAGTTCTGGGGCCAACGTCCTGACTTTC. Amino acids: CASSEYTGPSSGANVLTF.